These T cell receptor beta chains were read from a single sample in a study of cytomegalovirus exposure and HLA in healthy donors. Method: immunoSEQ multiplex PCR; TCRdb's copy keeps in-frame clones and lacks some. In the table there are roughly 56,000 clones, roughly 93% of which are singletons. The sequencing sample was made of PBMCs. All receptors come from a woman aged 18 to 35 in good health and CMV-seropositive. Each CDR3 is given with its conserved first and last residue. Fields, in order: J gene, clone size, V gene, CDR3 protein. A row's size may be missing; if present it is once, few, many or a size class.

j_call: TRBJ1-2; clone_size: NA; v_call: TRBV6-1; cdr3_aa: CASSVPGTGNGGYTF
j_call: TRBJ2-1; clone_size: NA; v_call: TRBV28; cdr3_aa: CASSLIAGGTYNEQFF
j_call: TRBJ1-5; clone_size: NA; v_call: TRBV28; cdr3_aa: CASSSGTGSLGKPQHF
j_call: TRBJ2-2; clone_size: NA; v_call: TRBV6-5; cdr3_aa: CASSYSRHNTGELFF
j_call: TRBJ1-1; clone_size: NA; v_call: TRBV10-1; cdr3_aa: CASSLDINTEAFF
j_call: TRBJ1-2; clone_size: NA; v_call: TRBV5-6; cdr3_aa: CASSFRIPNGYTF
j_call: TRBJ2-7; clone_size: medium-sized; v_call: TRBV28; cdr3_aa: CASSFGQGTYEQYF
j_call: TRBJ2-7; clone_size: NA; v_call: TRBV28; cdr3_aa: CASSFVWTGTYEQYF
j_call: TRBJ1-6; clone_size: NA; v_call: TRBV6-5; cdr3_aa: CASSLTDRAYNSPLHF
j_call: TRBJ2-5; clone_size: NA; v_call: TRBV5-1; cdr3_aa: CASSLGSGETQYF
j_call: TRBJ2-7; clone_size: NA; v_call: TRBV10-3; cdr3_aa: CAISEVAGGTYEQYF
j_call: TRBJ1-2; clone_size: NA; v_call: TRBV28; cdr3_aa: CASSLTRRESGYTF
j_call: TRBJ2-7; clone_size: NA; v_call: TRBV27; cdr3_aa: CASSLRGSYEQYF
j_call: TRBJ2-7; clone_size: NA; v_call: TRBV27; cdr3_aa: CASSGHSYEQYF
j_call: TRBJ1-1; clone_size: NA; v_call: TRBV6-1; cdr3_aa: CASSEEILTVKTFF
j_call: TRBJ2-1; clone_size: NA; v_call: TRBV5-1; cdr3_aa: CASSNDMLLTGGRSSYNEQFF
j_call: TRBJ2-7; clone_size: few; v_call: TRBV7-2; cdr3_aa: CASSPGLVYEQYF
j_call: TRBJ2-1; clone_size: NA; v_call: TRBV28; cdr3_aa: CASSLVAGYNEQFF
j_call: TRBJ2-2; clone_size: NA; v_call: TRBV4-1; cdr3_aa: CASSQRWGGANTGELFF
j_call: TRBJ2-5; clone_size: few; v_call: TRBV5-1; cdr3_aa: CASSLGRPGETQYF
j_call: TRBJ1-2; clone_size: NA; v_call: TRBV5-5; cdr3_aa: CASSLQGDYGYTF
j_call: TRBJ2-1; clone_size: NA; v_call: TRBV2; cdr3_aa: CASSEGDSTYNEQFF
j_call: TRBJ1-4; clone_size: NA; v_call: TRBV13; cdr3_aa: CASSYTGTGVPNEKLFF
j_call: TRBJ1-4; clone_size: NA; v_call: TRBV15; cdr3_aa: CATSRKGAPGQGEKLFF
j_call: TRBJ2-3; clone_size: NA; v_call: TRBV19; cdr3_aa: CASRDRDTDTQYF
j_call: TRBJ1-4; clone_size: NA; v_call: TRBV29-1; cdr3_aa: CSVEAGDIRPQKLFF
j_call: TRBJ2-7; clone_size: NA; v_call: TRBV5-3; cdr3_aa: CARSVQGAGYEQYF
j_call: TRBJ2-1; clone_size: NA; v_call: TRBV10-3; cdr3_aa: CAISPGQDNEQFF
j_call: TRBJ2-2; clone_size: NA; v_call: TRBV6-5; cdr3_aa: CASSSAPGELFF
j_call: TRBJ2-1; clone_size: few; v_call: TRBV7-9; cdr3_aa: CASSPDREHEQFF
j_call: TRBJ2-1; clone_size: NA; v_call: TRBV27; cdr3_aa: CASKTLGTGANEQFF
j_call: TRBJ2-7; clone_size: once; v_call: TRBV10-1; cdr3_aa: CASSERGKEQYF
j_call: TRBJ2-1; clone_size: NA; v_call: TRBV7-3; cdr3_aa: CASSLMRGAGNEQFF
j_call: TRBJ2-3; clone_size: NA; v_call: TRBV4-1; cdr3_aa: CASSQDPGDTQYF
j_call: TRBJ1-5; clone_size: NA; v_call: TRBV7-9; cdr3_aa: CASSPQGSGQPQHF
j_call: TRBJ2-4; clone_size: NA; v_call: TRBV19; cdr3_aa: CASSIEGTALAKNIQYF
j_call: TRBJ2-5; clone_size: once; v_call: TRBV29-1; cdr3_aa: CSVGDPQGLLQETQYF
j_call: TRBJ2-7; clone_size: NA; v_call: TRBV5-4; cdr3_aa: CASSPDRGDEQYF
j_call: TRBJ2-2; clone_size: many; v_call: TRBV6-1; cdr3_aa: CASSEGLAGAGELFF
j_call: TRBJ2-2; clone_size: NA; v_call: TRBV11-2; cdr3_aa: CASSLGAFGGGNTGELFF
j_call: TRBJ2-3; clone_size: few; v_call: TRBV2; cdr3_aa: CASSVAWTQGQYF
j_call: TRBJ2-5; clone_size: NA; v_call: TRBV2; cdr3_aa: CASSVAGTGQETQYF
j_call: TRBJ2-7; clone_size: NA; v_call: TRBV25-1; cdr3_aa: CASSEFAGQGTLEQYF
j_call: TRBJ2-7; clone_size: NA; v_call: TRBV7-2; cdr3_aa: CASSTRTGGKYEQYF
j_call: TRBJ2-1; clone_size: NA; v_call: TRBV7-2; cdr3_aa: CASSRWRGGQDEQFF
j_call: TRBJ2-4; clone_size: NA; v_call: TRBV6-1; cdr3_aa: CASSDRQFLAKNIQYF
j_call: TRBJ2-5; clone_size: NA; v_call: TRBV7-3; cdr3_aa: CASSLTGGPQETQYF
j_call: TRBJ2-7; clone_size: NA; v_call: TRBV6-1; cdr3_aa: CASSVGTGGYEQYF
j_call: TRBJ2-7; clone_size: NA; v_call: TRBV9; cdr3_aa: CASSEFYYSYEQYF
j_call: TRBJ2-1; clone_size: NA; v_call: TRBV2; cdr3_aa: CASSDGGGPYNEQFF
j_call: TRBJ2-1; clone_size: NA; v_call: TRBV7-6; cdr3_aa: CASSFPRGTGSNEQFF
j_call: TRBJ2-3; clone_size: NA; v_call: TRBV5-6; cdr3_aa: CASSRRERRSDTQYF
j_call: TRBJ2-1; clone_size: NA; v_call: TRBV5-1; cdr3_aa: CASSAGGDFPNEQFF